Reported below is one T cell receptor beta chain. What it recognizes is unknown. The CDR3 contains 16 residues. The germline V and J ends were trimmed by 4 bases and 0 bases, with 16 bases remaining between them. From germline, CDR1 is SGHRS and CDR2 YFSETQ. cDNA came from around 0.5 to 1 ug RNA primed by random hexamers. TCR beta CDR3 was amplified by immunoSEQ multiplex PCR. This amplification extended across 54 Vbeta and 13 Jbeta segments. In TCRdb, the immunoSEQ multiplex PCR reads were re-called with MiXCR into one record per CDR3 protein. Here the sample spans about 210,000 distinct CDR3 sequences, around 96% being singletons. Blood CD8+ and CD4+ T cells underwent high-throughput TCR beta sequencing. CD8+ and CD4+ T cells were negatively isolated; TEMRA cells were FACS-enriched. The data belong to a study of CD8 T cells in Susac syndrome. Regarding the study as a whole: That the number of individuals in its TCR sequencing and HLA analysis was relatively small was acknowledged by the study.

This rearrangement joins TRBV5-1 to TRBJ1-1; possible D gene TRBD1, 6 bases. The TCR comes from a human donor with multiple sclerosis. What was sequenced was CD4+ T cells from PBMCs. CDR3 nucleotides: TGCGCCAGCAGCCAACTCGGACAGACCATGAACACTGAAGCTTTCTTT. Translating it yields CASSQLGQTMNTEAFF.